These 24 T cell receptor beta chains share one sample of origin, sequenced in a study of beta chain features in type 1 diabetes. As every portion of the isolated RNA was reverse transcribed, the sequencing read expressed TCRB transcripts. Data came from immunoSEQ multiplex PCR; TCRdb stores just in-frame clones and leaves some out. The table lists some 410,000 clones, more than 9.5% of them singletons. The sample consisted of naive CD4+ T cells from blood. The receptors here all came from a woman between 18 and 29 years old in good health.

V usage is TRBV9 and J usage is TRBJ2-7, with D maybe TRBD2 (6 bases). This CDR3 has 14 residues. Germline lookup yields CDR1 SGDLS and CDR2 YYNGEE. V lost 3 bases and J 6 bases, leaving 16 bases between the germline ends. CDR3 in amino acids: CASSGGLTILEQYF. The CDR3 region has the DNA TGTGCCAGCAGCGGCGGACTAACGATACTCGAGCAGTACTTC.

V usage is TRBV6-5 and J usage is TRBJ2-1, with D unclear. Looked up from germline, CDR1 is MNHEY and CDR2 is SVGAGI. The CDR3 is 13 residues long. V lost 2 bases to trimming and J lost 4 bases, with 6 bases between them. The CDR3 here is CASSYGTYNEQFF. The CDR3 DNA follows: TGTGCCAGCAGTTACGGCACTTACAATGAGCAGTTCTTC.

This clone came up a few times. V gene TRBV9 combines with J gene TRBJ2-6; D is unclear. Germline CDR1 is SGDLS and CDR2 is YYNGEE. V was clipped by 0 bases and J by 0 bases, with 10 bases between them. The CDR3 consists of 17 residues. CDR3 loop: CASSVAPSSSGANVLTF. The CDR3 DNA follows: TGTGCCAGCAGCGTAGCCCCGTCCAGCTCTGGGGCCAACGTCCTGACTTTC.

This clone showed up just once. CDR3 region: CASSLERRYGYTF. The CDR3 DNA reads as TGCGCCAGCAGCTTGGAGCGGCGGTATGGCTACACCTTC. The V gene is TRBV5-1, the J gene TRBJ1-2; unclear D gene. The CDR3 covers 13 residues. Looked up from germline, CDR1 is SGHRS and CDR2 is YFSETQ. Between the trimmed V and J ends, which lost 0 bases and 5 bases, there was a span of 8 bases.

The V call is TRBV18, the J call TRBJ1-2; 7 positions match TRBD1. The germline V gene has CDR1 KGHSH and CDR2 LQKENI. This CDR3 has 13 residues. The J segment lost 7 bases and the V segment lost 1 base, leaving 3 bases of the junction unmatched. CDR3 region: CASSPQGAGGYTF. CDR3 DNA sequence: TGTGCCAGCTCACCACAGGGGGCAGGTGGCTACACCTTC. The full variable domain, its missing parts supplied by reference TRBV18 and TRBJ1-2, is NAGVMQNPRHLVRRRGQEARLRCSPMKGHSHVYWYRQLPEEGLKFMVYLQKENIIDESGMPKERFSAEFPKEGPSILRIQQVVRGDSAAYFCASSPQGAGGYTFGSGTRLTVV.

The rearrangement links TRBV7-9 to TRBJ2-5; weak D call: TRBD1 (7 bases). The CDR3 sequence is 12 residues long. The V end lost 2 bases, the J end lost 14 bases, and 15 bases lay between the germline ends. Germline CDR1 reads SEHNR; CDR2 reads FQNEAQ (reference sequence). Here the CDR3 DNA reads TGTGCCAGCAGCTTATCAGGGGGGCCGCTCTACTTC. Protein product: CASSLSGGPLYF. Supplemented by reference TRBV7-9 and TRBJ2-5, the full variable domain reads DTGVSQNPRHKITKRGQNVTFRCDPISEHNRLYWYRQTLGQGPEFLTYFQNEAQLEKSRLLSDRFSAERPKGSFSTLEIQRTEQGDSAMYLCASSLSGGPLYFGPGTRLLVL.

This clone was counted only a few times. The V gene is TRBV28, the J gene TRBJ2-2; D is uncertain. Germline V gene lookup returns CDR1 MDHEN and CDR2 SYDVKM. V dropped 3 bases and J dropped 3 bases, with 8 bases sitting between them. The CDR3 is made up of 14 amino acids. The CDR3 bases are TGTGCCAGCAGTTTCTGGCAAGACACCGGGGAGCTGTTTTTT. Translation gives CASSFWQDTGELFF.

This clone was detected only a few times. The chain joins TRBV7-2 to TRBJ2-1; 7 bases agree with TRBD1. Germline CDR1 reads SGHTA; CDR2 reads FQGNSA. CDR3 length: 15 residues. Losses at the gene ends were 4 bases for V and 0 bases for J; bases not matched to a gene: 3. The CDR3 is CASSSRTGSYNEQFF. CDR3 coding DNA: TGTGCCAGCAGCTCCAGGACAGGCTCCTACAATGAGCAGTTCTTC. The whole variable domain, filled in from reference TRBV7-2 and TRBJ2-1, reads GAGVSQSPSNKVTEKGKDVELRCDPISGHTALYWYRQSLGQGLEFLIYFQGNSAPDKSGLPSDRFSAERTGGSVSTLTIQRTQQEDSAVYLCASSSRTGSYNEQFFGPGTRLTVL.

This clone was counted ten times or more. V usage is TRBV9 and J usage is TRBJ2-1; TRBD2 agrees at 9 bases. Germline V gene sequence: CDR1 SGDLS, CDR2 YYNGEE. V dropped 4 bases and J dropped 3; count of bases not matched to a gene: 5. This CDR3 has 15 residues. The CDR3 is CASSRDSGSYNEQFF. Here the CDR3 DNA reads TGTGCCAGCAGCCGGGATAGCGGGAGCTACAATGAGCAGTTCTTC. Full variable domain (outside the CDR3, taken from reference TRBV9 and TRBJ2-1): DSGVTQTPKHLITATGQRVTLRCSPRSGDLSVYWYQQSLDQGLQFLIQYYNGEERAKGNILERFSAQQFPDLHSELNLSSLELGDSALYFCASSRDSGSYNEQFFGPGTRLTVL.

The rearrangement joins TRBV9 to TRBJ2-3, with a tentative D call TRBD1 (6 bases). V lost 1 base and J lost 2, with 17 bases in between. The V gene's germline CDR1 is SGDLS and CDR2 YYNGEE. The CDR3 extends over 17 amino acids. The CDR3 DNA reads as TGTGCCAGCAGCGTAAGTCTGGGGGCACCCCACACAGATACGCAGTATTTT. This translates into CASSVSLGAPHTDTQYF. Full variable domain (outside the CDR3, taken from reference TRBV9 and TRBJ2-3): DSGVTQTPKHLITATGQRVTLRCSPRSGDLSVYWYQQSLDQGLQFLIQYYNGEERAKGNILERFSAQQFPDLHSELNLSSLELGDSALYFCASSVSLGAPHTDTQYFGPGTRLTVL.

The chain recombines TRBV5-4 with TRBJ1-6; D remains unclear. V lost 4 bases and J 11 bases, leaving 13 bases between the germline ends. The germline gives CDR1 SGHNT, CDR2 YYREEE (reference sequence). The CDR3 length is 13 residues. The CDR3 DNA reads TGTGCCAGCAGCCAGTATGACGGCCCACCCCTCCACTTT. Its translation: CASSQYDGPPLHF.

The CDR3 sequence is CSTSDIGQNIQYF. In DNA, the CDR3 is TGCAGCACTTCGGACATAGGGCAAAACATTCAGTACTTC. The V gene is TRBV29-1, the J gene TRBJ2-4; possibly TRBD1 for D (5 bases). Germline V lookup: CDR1 SQVTM, CDR2 ANQGSEA. The CDR3 contains 13 residues. Trimming took off 8 bases at V and 5 bases at J, with 16 bases between the two ends.

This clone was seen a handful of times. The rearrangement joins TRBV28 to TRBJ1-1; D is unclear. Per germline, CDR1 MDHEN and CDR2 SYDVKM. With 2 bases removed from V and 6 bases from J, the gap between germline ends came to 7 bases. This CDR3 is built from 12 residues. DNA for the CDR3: TGTGCCAGCAGTTTACCCACCTCTGAAGCTTTCTTT. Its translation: CASSLPTSEAFF.

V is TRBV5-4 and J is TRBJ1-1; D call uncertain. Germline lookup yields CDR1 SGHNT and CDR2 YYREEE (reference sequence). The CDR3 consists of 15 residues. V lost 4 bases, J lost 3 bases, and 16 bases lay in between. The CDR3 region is CASSPVRLKDTEAFF. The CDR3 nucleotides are TGTGCCAGCAGCCCGGTTCGTTTGAAGGACACTGAAGCTTTCTTT.

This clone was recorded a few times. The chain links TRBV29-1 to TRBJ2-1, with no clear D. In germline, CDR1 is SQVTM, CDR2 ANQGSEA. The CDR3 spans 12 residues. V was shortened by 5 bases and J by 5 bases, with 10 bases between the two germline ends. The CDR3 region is CSVCADNNEQFF. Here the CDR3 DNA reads TGCAGCGTTTGCGCGGATAACAATGAGCAGTTCTTC.

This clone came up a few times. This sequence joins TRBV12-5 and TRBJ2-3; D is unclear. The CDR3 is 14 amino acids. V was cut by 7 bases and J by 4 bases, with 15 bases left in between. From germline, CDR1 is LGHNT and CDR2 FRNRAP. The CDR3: CASALLDWADTQYF. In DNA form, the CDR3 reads TGTGCTAGTGCCCTGCTGGATTGGGCAGATACGCAGTATTTT.

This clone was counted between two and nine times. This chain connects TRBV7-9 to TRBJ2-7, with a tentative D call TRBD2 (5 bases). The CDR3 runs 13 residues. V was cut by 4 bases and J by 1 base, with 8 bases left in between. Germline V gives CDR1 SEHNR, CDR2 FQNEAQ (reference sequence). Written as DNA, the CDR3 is TGTGCCAGCAGCTCAAGAGGGTCCTACGAGCAGTACTTC. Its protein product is CASSSRGSYEQYF.

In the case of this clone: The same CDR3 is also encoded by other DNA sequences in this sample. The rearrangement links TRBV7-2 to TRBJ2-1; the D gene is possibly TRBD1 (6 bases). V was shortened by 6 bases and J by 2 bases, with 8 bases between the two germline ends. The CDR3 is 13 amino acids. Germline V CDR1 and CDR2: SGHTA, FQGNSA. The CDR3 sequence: CASSSGAYNEQFF. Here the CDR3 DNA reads TGTGCCAGCAGTTCAGGGGCCTACAATGAGCAGTTCTTC.

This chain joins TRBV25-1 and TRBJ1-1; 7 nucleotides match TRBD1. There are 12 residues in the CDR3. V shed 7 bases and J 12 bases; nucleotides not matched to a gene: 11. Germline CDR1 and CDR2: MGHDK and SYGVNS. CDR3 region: CASTPIQGKSFF. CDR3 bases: TGTGCCAGCACACCGATACAGGGGAAATCTTTCTTT.

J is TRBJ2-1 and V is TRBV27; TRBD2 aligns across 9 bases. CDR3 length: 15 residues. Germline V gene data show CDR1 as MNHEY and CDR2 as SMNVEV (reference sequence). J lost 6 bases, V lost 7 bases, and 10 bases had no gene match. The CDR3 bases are TGTGCCAGCAAACTGGGGCTAGCGGGACCCAATGAGCAGTTCTTC. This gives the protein CASKLGLAGPNEQFF.

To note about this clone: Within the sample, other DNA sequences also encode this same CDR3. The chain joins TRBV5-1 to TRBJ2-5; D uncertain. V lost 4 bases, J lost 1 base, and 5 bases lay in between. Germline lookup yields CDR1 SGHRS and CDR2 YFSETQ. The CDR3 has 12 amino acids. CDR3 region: CASSRVQETQYF. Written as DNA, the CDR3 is TGCGCCAGCAGCAGGGTCCAAGAGACCCAGTACTTC. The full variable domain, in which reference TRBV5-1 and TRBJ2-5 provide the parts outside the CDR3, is KAGVTQTPRYLIKTRGQQVTLSCSPISGHRSVSWYQQTPGQGLQFLFEYFSETQRNKGNFPGRFSGRQFSNSRSEMNVSTLELGDSALYLCASSRVQETQYFGPGTRLLVL.

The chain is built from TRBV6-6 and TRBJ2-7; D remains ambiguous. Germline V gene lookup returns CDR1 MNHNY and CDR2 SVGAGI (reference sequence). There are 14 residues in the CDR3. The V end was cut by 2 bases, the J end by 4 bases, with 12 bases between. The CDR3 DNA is TGTGCCAGCAGTTACCCGGACCCCTTATACGAGCAGTACTTC. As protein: CASSYPDPLYEQYF.

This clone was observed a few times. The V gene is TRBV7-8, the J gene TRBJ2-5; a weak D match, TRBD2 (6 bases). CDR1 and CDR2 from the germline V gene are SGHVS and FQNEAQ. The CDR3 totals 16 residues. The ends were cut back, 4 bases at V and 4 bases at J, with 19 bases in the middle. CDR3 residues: CASSYSFMGRPETQYF. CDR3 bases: TGTGCCAGCAGCTACTCCTTCATGGGGAGGCCAGAGACCCAGTACTTC.

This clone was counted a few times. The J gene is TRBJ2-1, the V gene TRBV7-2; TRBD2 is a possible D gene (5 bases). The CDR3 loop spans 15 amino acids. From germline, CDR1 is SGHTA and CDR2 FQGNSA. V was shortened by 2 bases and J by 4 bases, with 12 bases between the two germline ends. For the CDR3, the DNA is TGTGCCAGCAGCTTAATGGCGGGTGCTTACAATGAGCAGTTCTTC. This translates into CASSLMAGAYNEQFF.